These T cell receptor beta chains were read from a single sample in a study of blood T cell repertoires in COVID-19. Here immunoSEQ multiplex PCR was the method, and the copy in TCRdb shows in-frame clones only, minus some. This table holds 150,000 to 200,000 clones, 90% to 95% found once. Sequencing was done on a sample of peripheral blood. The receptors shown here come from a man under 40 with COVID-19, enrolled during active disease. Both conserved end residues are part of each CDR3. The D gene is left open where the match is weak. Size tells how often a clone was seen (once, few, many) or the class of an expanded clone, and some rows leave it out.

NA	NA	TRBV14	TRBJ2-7	TGTGCCAGCAGCCAAGTAAGGGACACCGGCTACGAGCAGTACTTC	CASSQVRDTGYEQYF
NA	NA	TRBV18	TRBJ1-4	TGTGCCAGCTCACAATTTACAGGGTCTGGAGAAAAACTGTTTTTT	CASSQFTGSGEKLFF
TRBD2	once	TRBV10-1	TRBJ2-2	TGCGCCAGCAGTGGACTTGCGGGGGGGCCCGGGGAGCTGTTTTTT	CASSGLAGGPGELFF
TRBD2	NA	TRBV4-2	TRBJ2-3	TGTGCCAGCAGCCAAGATCCACTAGCGGGGGCTCCAGATACGCAGTATTTT	CASSQDPLAGAPDTQYF
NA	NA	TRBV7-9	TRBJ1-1	TGTGCCAGCAGCTTAGATAGTTTAGGCAGGGCGGCTTTCTTT	CASSLDSLGRAAFF
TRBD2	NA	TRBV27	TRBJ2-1	TGTGCCAGCAGTGGGGCACGGGCGGGGGAATCCTACAATGAGCAGTTCTTC	CASSGARAGESYNEQFF
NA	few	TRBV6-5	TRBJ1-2	TGTGCCAGCAGCCCGGGAGCAGACTATGGCTACACCTTC	CASSPGADYGYTF
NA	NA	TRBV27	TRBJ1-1	TGTGCCAGCAGCCAGGGATGGGTGAACACTGAAGCTTTCTTT	CASSQGWVNTEAFF
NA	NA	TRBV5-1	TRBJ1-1	TGCGCCAGCAGCTCCCAGGGGCCCCTGAACACTGAAGCTTTCTTT	CASSSQGPLNTEAFF
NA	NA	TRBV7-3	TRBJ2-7	TGTGCCAGCAGCCACGCCGGGGGATCCGAGCAGTACTTC	CASSHAGGSEQYF
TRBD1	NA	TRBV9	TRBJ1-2	TGTGCCAGCAGCACCCGACAGGGGGCCAACTATGGCTACACCTTC	CASSTRQGANYGYTF
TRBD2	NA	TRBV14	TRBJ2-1	TGTGCCAGCAGTCACCAAGTCGGGCTAGCGGGGGACAATGAGCAGTTCTTC	CASSHQVGLAGDNEQFF
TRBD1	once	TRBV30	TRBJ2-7	TGTGCCTGGAGTCTCACCCGGACAGGGACTGAGTACTTC	CAWSLTRTGTEYF
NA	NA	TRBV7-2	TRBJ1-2	TGTGCCAGCAGCTTAGCGGCCAGCCGGGAAGGCTACACCTTC	CASSLAASREGYTF
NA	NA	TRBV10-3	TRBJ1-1	TGTGCCATCGGGCAAGGCTGGTATGAAGCTTTCTTT	CAIGQGWYEAFF
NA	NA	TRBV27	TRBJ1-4	TGTGCCAGCAGTTTTGAGGGGGCTAATGAAAAACTGTTTTTT	CASSFEGANEKLFF
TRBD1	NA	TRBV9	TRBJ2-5	TGTGCCAGCAGCCTCATAGTCGGGACAGGGGAAGAGACCCAGTACTTC	CASSLIVGTGEETQYF
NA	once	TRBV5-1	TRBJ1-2	TGCGCCAGCAGCGAAGGGACACTCACAAACTATGGCTACACCTTC	CASSEGTLTNYGYTF
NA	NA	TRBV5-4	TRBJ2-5	TGTGCCAGCAGCCACGAGAGGGGGTCGGAAGAGACCCAGTACTTC	CASSHERGSEETQYF
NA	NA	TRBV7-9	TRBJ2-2	TGTGCCAGCAGCTTAGCTCTAACCGGGGAGCTGTTTTTT	CASSLALTGELFF
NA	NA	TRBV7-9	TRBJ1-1	TGTGCCAGCAGCTTAGCGGTGGAGGAAGGGAACACTGAAGCTTTCTTT	CASSLAVEEGNTEAFF
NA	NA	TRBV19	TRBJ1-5	TGTGCCACAAAAGGCGACCCGAGGGGGGGTCAGCCCCAGCATTTT	CATKGDPRGGQPQHF